This T cell receptor (beta chain) was sequenced for a study of CD8+ T cells in alopecia areata (dated by TCRdb to 2017 to 2018). About the study as a whole: Treated patients were enrolled in an open-label pilot trial of oral tofacitinib, 5 to 10 mg twice daily, for moderate-to-severe alopecia areata. High-throughput TCRbeta sequencing was used to examine T cell clonal expansion in alopecia areata in both the C3H/HeJ mouse model and human patients. Patients on tofacitinib were biopsied at baseline and after 4 and 24 weeks of treatment, and several of the patients also had a later scalp biopsy. Tofacitinib was administered for 6 to 18 months, and 6 months of follow-up off drug were then conducted to assess delayed response and recurrence. immunoSEQ multiplex PCR using 35 Vbeta forward primers and 13 Jbeta reverse primers was used to amplify TCRbeta CDR3 regions. RNA was extracted with the PAXgene miRNA kit for fixed scalp, the miRNeasy kit for PBMCs, and the RNeasy kit for mouse skin. Scalp tissue and sorted CD4+ and CD8+ peripheral blood T cells from patchy and totalis/universalis alopecia areata patients and from healthy controls were covered by human TCRbeta sequencing. Clonality in the scalp was compared among normal scalp (n=4), patchy alopecia areata scalp (n=8), and alopecia totalis/universalis scalp (n=8).

This sample's time point label indicates: baseline before oral tofacitinib. Peripheral blood and lesional scalp punch biopsies were obtained from patients with alopecia areata. PBMCs were isolated by density centrifugation and stained for CD3, CD4 and CD8, and CD4+ and CD8+ T cells were sorted on a FACSAria. Libraries were prepared through the immunoSEQ multiplex PCR assay. For TCR sequencing, RNA was extracted from every sample and reverse transcribed into cDNA to serve as template. SuperScript III was used to make first-strand cDNA, primed with a 2:1 mix of oligo-dT and random hexamers. A synthetic immune receptor repertoire was used to gauge amplification bias, and whatever bias remained was removed computationally. Per the authors' processing: Raw reads were preprocessed to remove errors, and CDR3 was defined according to IMGT conventions as the region from the conserved cysteine to phenylalanine. Clonality was computed as 1 minus the Shannon entropy, with the entropy normalized by log2 of the number of productive unique TCRs. Scalp TCRbeta sequences were cross-referenced with sorted blood CD4 and CD8 repertoires so that the CD4 or CD8 identity of scalp clones could be inferred. What TCRdb holds here is the immuneACCESS table cut down to in-frame rearrangements. Part of the clones is not present; checked against another copy, under half of the missing clones reflect an unresolved V gene, and the others are unexplained. The DNA gave D and trimming, while V, J and clone size come from that table. This sample is represented by about 130,000 clones; roughly three fifths of them were singletons. The top ten clones comprise less than 5.5% of the sample.

The V and J ends are trimmed by 7 bases and 8 bases, leaving 21 bases between them. Its CDR3 holds 15 amino acids, cysteine through phenylalanine. The entry retains the CDR3 DNA only, 45 bases that are in frame from base 1. CDR1 is given as SGHTA and CDR2 as FQGNSA, both from the germline V gene. This clone appeared a single time. Its antigen is not yet known. No base quality values were provided; no much bigger clone lies one nucleotide off. Findings and caveats that apply to the study as a whole: Unlike mouse skin, which is dominated by gammadelta T cells, normal human skin has resident alphabeta T cells that are also sequenced, and this complicates analysis of the scalp TCR repertoire. Higher clonality and more expanded CD8+ clones were observed in lesional scalp than in normal scalp, particularly in alopecia totalis/universalis, a finding suggestive of antigenic drive. Compared with mice, TCR sequences shared between patients were less clear, possibly partly because of HLA diversity across the patient population.

This clonotype was sampled from a human donor with alopecia areata. This chain is built from TRBV7-2 and TRBJ2-1; matching of 6 bases hints at TRBD2 as the D gene. The material was CD4+ T cells sorted from blood, obtained at week 0. Here the CDR3 is given as CASTSGRETGDEQFF. Read as DNA, the sequence is TGTGCCAGCACCAGTGGACGGGAAACGGGGGATGAGCAGTTCTTC.